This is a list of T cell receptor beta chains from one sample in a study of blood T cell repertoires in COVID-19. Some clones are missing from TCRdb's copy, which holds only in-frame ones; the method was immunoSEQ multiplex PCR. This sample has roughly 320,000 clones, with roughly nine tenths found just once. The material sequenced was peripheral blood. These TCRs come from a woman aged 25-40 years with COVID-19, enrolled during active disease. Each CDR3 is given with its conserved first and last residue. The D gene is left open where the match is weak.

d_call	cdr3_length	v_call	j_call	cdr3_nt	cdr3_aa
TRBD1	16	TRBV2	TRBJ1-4	TGTGCCAGCAAGGGGGGACAGGGGGTCGGCGGAGAAAAACTGTTTTTT	CASKGGQGVGGEKLFF
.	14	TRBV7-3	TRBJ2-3	TGTGCCAGCAGCTTACTAGGCGGTAAAGATACGCAGTATTTT	CASSLLGGKDTQYF
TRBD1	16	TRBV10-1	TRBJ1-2	TGCGCCAGCAGGGAATACTCCCGGGACAGGGGATGTGGCTACACCTTC	CASREYSRDRGCGYTF
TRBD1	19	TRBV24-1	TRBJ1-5	TGTGCCACCAGTGACTCTGAACCGGGACAGAGATATAGCAATCAGCCCCAGCATTTT	CATSDSEPGQRYSNQPQHF
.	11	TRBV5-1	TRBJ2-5	TGCGCCAGTCGGACTAAGGAGACCCAGTACTTC	CASRTKETQYF
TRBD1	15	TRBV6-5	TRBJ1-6	TGTGCCAGCAGACCTGGACAGGGAGGTAATTCACCCCTCCACTTT	CASRPGQGGNSPLHF
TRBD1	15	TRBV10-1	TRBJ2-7	TGCGCCAGCAGCGACGACACAGGGGGCGAAAACGAGCAGTACTTC	CASSDDTGGENEQYF
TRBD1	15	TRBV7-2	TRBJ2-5	TGTGCCAGCAGCTTAGGGGACAGGGTCCAAGAGACCCAGTACTTC	CASSLGDRVQETQYF
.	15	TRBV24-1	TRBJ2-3	TGTGCCACCAGTGCCGTTGGGGCTAACACAGATACGCAGTATTTT	CATSAVGANTDTQYF
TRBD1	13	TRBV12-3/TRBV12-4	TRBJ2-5	TGTGCCAGCAGTTTGGGACAGCAAGAGACCCAGTACTTC	CASSLGQQETQYF
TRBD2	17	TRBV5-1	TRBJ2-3	TGCGCCAGCAGCTTGCGTGTTTTAGCGGGGACCACAGATACGCAGTATTTT	CASSLRVLAGTTDTQYF
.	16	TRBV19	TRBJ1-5	TGTGCCAGTAGTATAGATAGGGGATATAGCAATCAGCCCCAGCATTTT	CASSIDRGYSNQPQHF